This is a list of T cell receptor beta chains from one sample in a study of blood T cell repertoires in COVID-19. TCRdb's copy holds only in-frame clones and misses some; the assay was immunoSEQ multiplex PCR. Of some 97,000 clones in the sample, roughly 87% were seen once. The sample consisted of peripheral blood. These receptor sequences come from a man aged 25-45 years in a cohort sampled during active COVID-19. Each CDR3 is given with its conserved first and last residue. Each record gives: D gene, V gene, J gene, CDR3 DNA, CDR3 protein. A D gene is named only where the DNA matches it firmly.

d_call: TRBD1
v_call: TRBV2
j_call: TRBJ2-4
cdr3_nt: TGTGCCAGCAGGTATTTCGGACAGGGGGACATTCAGTACTTC
cdr3_aa: CASRYFGQGDIQYF

d_call: TRBD2
v_call: TRBV7-8
j_call: TRBJ2-7
cdr3_nt: TGTGCCAGCAGCCGGGGACTAGCGGGGGCTGGCGAGCAGTACTTC
cdr3_aa: CASSRGLAGAGEQYF

d_call: -
v_call: TRBV3-1/TRBV3-2
j_call: TRBJ2-1
cdr3_nt: TGTGCCAGCAGCCCTCATGGGGCAGGGGGGTTCAATGAGCAGTTCTTC
cdr3_aa: CASSPHGAGGFNEQFF

d_call: TRBD1
v_call: TRBV6-5
j_call: TRBJ2-5
cdr3_nt: TGTGCCAGCAGTTGGGGGACAGGGGGCCAAGAGACCCAGTACTTC
cdr3_aa: CASSWGTGGQETQYF

d_call: -
v_call: TRBV7-2
j_call: TRBJ1-5
cdr3_nt: TGTGCCAGCAGCTTAAGGGGAGGACAAGGACTTAGCAATCAGCCCCAGCATTTT
cdr3_aa: CASSLRGGQGLSNQPQHF

d_call: TRBD2
v_call: TRBV9
j_call: TRBJ2-5
cdr3_nt: TGTGCCAGCAGCGTAGGGTCTAGCGGGGGGCAAGAGACCCAGTACTTC
cdr3_aa: CASSVGSSGGQETQYF

d_call: TRBD2
v_call: TRBV9
j_call: TRBJ2-1
cdr3_nt: TGTGCCAGCAGCGGGACTAGCGGAAATTACAATGAGCAGTTCTTC
cdr3_aa: CASSGTSGNYNEQFF

d_call: TRBD1
v_call: TRBV7-2
j_call: TRBJ1-2
cdr3_nt: TGTGCCAGCAGCGCCCCGGGACAGGGATACTATGGCTACACCTTC
cdr3_aa: CASSAPGQGYYGYTF

d_call: -
v_call: TRBV5-6
j_call: TRBJ2-3
cdr3_nt: TGTGCCAGCAGCACTTACAGGGTGGGTAGAACGGATACGCAGTATTTT
cdr3_aa: CASSTYRVGRTDTQYF

d_call: -
v_call: TRBV29-1
j_call: TRBJ2-5
cdr3_nt: TGCAGCGTTAATGGGGGGAACCAAGAGACCCAGTACTTC
cdr3_aa: CSVNGGNQETQYF

d_call: -
v_call: TRBV5-4
j_call: TRBJ2-2
cdr3_nt: TGTGCCAGCAGCTTCGGGACTCTGAACACCGGGGAGCTGTTTTTT
cdr3_aa: CASSFGTLNTGELFF

d_call: -
v_call: TRBV28
j_call: TRBJ1-1
cdr3_nt: TGTGCCAGCAGTCAGGAAGGGACATATAAAAACACTGAAGCTTTCTTT
cdr3_aa: CASSQEGTYKNTEAFF